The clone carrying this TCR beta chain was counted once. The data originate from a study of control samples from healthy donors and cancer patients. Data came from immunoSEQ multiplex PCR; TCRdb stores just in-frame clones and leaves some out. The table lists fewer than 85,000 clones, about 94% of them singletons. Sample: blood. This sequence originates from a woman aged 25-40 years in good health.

In DNA form, the CDR3 reads TGTGCCAGCAGGCCCTTTAGAGGGAAGGCATACCAAGGAAACACCATATATTTT. As protein: CASRPFRGKAYQGNTIYF. J is TRBJ1-3 and V is TRBV27; D remains ambiguous. Germline lookup yields CDR1 MNHEY and CDR2 SMNVEV (reference sequence). The ends were cut back, 6 bases at V and 4 bases at J, with 25 bases in the middle. CDR3 length: 18 amino acids.